The sequence of this T cell receptor (beta chain) was determined in a study of early T cells in non-severe SARS-CoV-2 infection. This CDR3 comprises 14 residues. The germline V gene has CDR1 SEHNR and CDR2 FQNEAQ (reference sequence). Unique molecular identifiers were attached to individual cDNA molecules. TCRdb reanalysed the 5' RACE reads using MiXCR and keeps one entry per CDR3 protein. The data contain roughly 120,000 distinct CDR3 sequences, 14% to 15% of them seen just once; the ten biggest clones take up 21%. Study conclusions and caveats: The study's VDJdb matching favored anti-spike CD8 responses and missed private and CD4 specificities.

This clonotype has at least ten counts. Its antigen is as yet unknown. The germline gene is not matched at one end of the junction; a read error may be the cause. Sequenced: whole blood. The rearrangement joins TRBV7-9 to TRBJ1-3, with unresolved D. This TCR was recovered from an adult who was a healthcare worker with PCR-confirmed SARS-CoV-2 infection or an uninfected control (not recorded which). CDR3 DNA sequence: TGTGCCAGCACCCGAGGGAACTCTGAAAACACCATATATTTT. Its protein product is CASTRGNSENTIYF.